This T cell receptor (beta chain) was captured in a study of immune characterization of retroperitoneal liposarcoma. TCRdb redid the calling of the PCR reads with MiXCR, one entry per CDR3 protein. The table includes 7,700 or so distinct CDR3 sequences, 25% to 30% detected once. This CDR3 contains 13 residues. CDR1 MNHNS and CDR2 SASEGT come from the germline V gene. V lost 2 bases and J 5 bases, leaving 8 bases between the germline ends. The V call is TRBV6-1, the J call TRBJ2-3; D may be TRBD2 (5 bases). The sequencing input was blood. This sequence originates from a male donor with retroperitoneal liposarcoma. The DNA of the CDR3 is TGTGCCAGCAGTGAAATGGGAGTAGATACGCAGTATTTT. Its protein product is CASSEMGVDTQYF.